The subject of this entry is one TCR beta chain. The antigen is not known. The V end was cut by 5 bases, the J end by 7 bases, with 18 bases between. Germline CDR1 reads MNHEY; CDR2 reads SMNVEV (reference sequence). The CDR3 loop spans 16 amino acids. The entry originates in a study of PD-1 blockade in classical Hodgkin lymphoma. Study-level points and caveats: Diminished baseline TCR diversity has been reported in newly diagnosed patients relative to healthy donors. The study found that TCR diversity rose significantly by C4D1 in CD4+ but not CD8+ cells.

The table came from immunoSEQ multiplex PCR; TCRdb's copy has only in-frame clones and leaves some out. Here the sample spans about 47,000 clones, approximately 80% being singletons. Time point of the sample: cycle 4 day 1 (C4D1), after about 6 weeks of nivolumab. Each patient experienced a relapse that followed autologous stem cell transplantation, and brentuximab vedotin exposure varied. The clonotype comes from a human donor with classical Hodgkin lymphoma. The gene calls are TRBV27 and TRBJ1-6, with D hard to call. Here the sequenced sample was peripheral blood mononuclear cells (PBMCs), taken before the fourth cycle of nivolumab. CDR3 amino acids: CASSLPGPLENSPLHF. The CDR3 DNA sequence: TGTGCCAGCAGTCTCCCGGGCCCGCTCGAAAATTCACCCCTCCACTTT.